The rows below give T cell receptor beta chains drawn from one sample of a study of T cell changes during pregnancy in multiple sclerosis. Sequencing used immunoSEQ multiplex PCR; TCRdb keeps in-frame clones, though not all of them. Counted here are approximately 63,000 clones, roughly 91% occurring once; the ten biggest clones make up 1% to 1.5%. The specimen comprised peripheral blood, sampled after pregnancy. The source of these receptors is a female donor in good health, enrolled as a control in a pregnancy study. CDR3s include the opening cysteine and the closing phenylalanine or tryptophan. The D gene is left open where the match is weak. Some rows mark clone size as missing; the rest say once, few, many or name a class of expanded clone.

D gene,V gene,clone size,J gene,CDR3 protein,CDR3 DNA
.,TRBV27,few,TRBJ1-1,CASSWAGPMNTEAFF,TGTGCCAGCAGTTGGGCAGGGCCCATGAACACTGAAGCTTTCTTT
.,TRBV7-2,.,TRBJ1-2,CASSYPQGNGYTF,TGTGCCAGCAGCTACCCGCAGGGTAATGGCTACACCTTC
.,TRBV4-3,once,TRBJ1-1,CASSALRTENTEAFF,TGCGCCAGCAGCGCCCTCAGGACAGAAAACACTGAAGCTTTCTTT
.,TRBV4-1,.,TRBJ2-1,CASSQQSTGTSYNEQFF,TGCGCCAGCAGCCAGCAATCAACAGGTACTTCCTACAATGAGCAGTTCTTC
TRBD1,TRBV19,few,TRBJ1-1,CASSSGGFEAFF,TGTGCCAGTAGTTCAGGGGGCTTTGAAGCTTTCTTT
.,TRBV6-1,.,TRBJ2-7,CASSIRGHEQYF,TGTGCCAGCAGTATCAGGGGACACGAGCAGTACTTC
.,TRBV15,.,TRBJ1-2,CATSRDLQVYGYTF,TGTGCCACCAGCAGAGATCTACAGGTCTATGGCTACACCTTC
.,TRBV7-9,.,TRBJ2-3,CASSLTQWTGGSTDTQYF,TGTGCCAGCAGCTTGACCCAATGGACAGGAGGGAGCACAGATACGCAGTATTTT
TRBD1,TRBV7-9,.,TRBJ1-2,CASSPDRVYGYTF,TGTGCCAGCAGCCCGGACAGGGTATATGGCTACACCTTC
TRBD1,TRBV29-1,.,TRBJ2-5,CSVGYTGTEETQYF,TGCAGCGTTGGATACACCGGGACAGAAGAGACCCAGTACTTC
TRBD2,TRBV2,.,TRBJ2-1,CASSEIPMSTGTSGDYEQFF,TGTGCCAGCAGTGAAATCCCCATGTCTACCGGAACTAGCGGGGACTATGAGCAGTTCTTC
TRBD1,TRBV19,.,TRBJ1-4,CASSISGGELFF,TGTGCCAGTAGTATTTCAGGGGGCGAACTGTTTTTT
TRBD1,TRBV5-1,few,TRBJ1-1,CASRQAGGDRAFF,TGCGCCAGCAGGCAGGCAGGGGGCGATCGAGCTTTCTTT
.,TRBV9,.,TRBJ2-7,CASSDRSYEQYF,TGTGCCAGCAGTGACAGATCCTACGAGCAGTACTTC
TRBD1,TRBV2,.,TRBJ2-3,CARVQGAGDTQYF,TGTGCCAGAGTACAGGGGGCGGGGGATACGCAGTATTTT